This TCR beta chain emerged from a study of shared clonotypes between healthy human individuals. It was CD45RO-negative cells, positively selected for CCR7, that made up naive CD8 cells, with terminally differentiated effector memory CD45RA+ cells excluded. Assay used: immunoSEQ multiplex PCR; TCRdb lists only in-frame clones, some missing. The table includes about 1,900,000 clones, just under 95% detected once. V was trimmed by 1 base and J by 9 bases, leaving 13 bases between them. The CDR3 consists of 14 residues. Germline assignment: CDR1 SEHNR and CDR2 FQNEAQ (reference sequence). The chain is built from TRBV7-9 and TRBJ2-1, with a weak D call TRBD1 (5 bases). This TCR was sampled from a man between 18 and 35 years old in good health. The sequenced material came from naive CD8+ T cells sorted from blood. The CDR3 is CASSLVRDNGEQFF. CDR3 DNA sequence: TGTGCCAGCAGCTTAGTCAGGGATAATGGTGAGCAGTTCTTC.